Below, one T cell receptor (beta chain) is given with its context. Its specificity is unknown. This entry comes from a study of blood T cells in healthy people across ages. Overall study: Through template switching, about one barcoded beta molecule was captured per two T cells, as measured in model experiments. Study-level results: More naive CD4+ cells and higher diversity were found in long-lived than in aged donors. PBMCs left unsorted prevented a conclusive naive versus antigen-experienced comparison. Older individuals had lower TCR beta diversity per million T cells (the decline was roughly linear).

The use of a sample-barcoded 5' primer and a J-beta primer mix characterized a second PCR of about 7 to 12 cycles. A single record per CDR3 protein comes from TCRdb applying MiXCR to the 5' RACE reads. The sample yields 650,000 to 1,000,000 distinct CDR3 sequences, roughly 34% seen once. Sample: blood. The receptor was isolated from a man aged 18-30 years in good health.

The DNA for the CDR3 is TGTGCCAGCAGTGTCCCCTGGCTCAAAAACATTCAGTACTTC. Amino acid sequence: CASSVPWLKNIQYF. The chain has TRBV12-3 or TRBV12-4 and TRBJ2-4; no firm D call. The CDR3 is 14 residues long. Trimming pared 5 bases from V and 3 bases from J, leaving 11 bases between.